Included here is one TCR beta chain sequence, with context. The sample is drawn from a study of blood T cell repertoires in COVID-19. Study in general: There were acute and convalescent COVID-19 samples, and they came from the United States, Italy and Spain.

Libraries were prepared by immunoSEQ multiplex PCR; TCRdb keeps only in-frame clonotypes and omits some of them. The sample includes some 180,000 clones, approximately 79% of them seen just once. The germline gives CDR1 SGHNT, CDR2 YENEEA. Trimming took 5 bases from V and 0 from J; bases not matched to a gene: 15. The CDR3 runs to 20 residues. The sequence came from a man aged 50 to 60 who had recovered from COVID-19. The sample consisted of peripheral blood. The chain uses TRBV11-3 and TRBJ2-3, with 12 nucleotides matching TRBD2. The CDR3 region is CASSNTDWTSGVPSTDTQYF. CDR3 sequence (DNA): TGTGCCAGCAGCAATACGGATTGGACTAGCGGGGTACCTAGCACAGATACGCAGTATTTT.